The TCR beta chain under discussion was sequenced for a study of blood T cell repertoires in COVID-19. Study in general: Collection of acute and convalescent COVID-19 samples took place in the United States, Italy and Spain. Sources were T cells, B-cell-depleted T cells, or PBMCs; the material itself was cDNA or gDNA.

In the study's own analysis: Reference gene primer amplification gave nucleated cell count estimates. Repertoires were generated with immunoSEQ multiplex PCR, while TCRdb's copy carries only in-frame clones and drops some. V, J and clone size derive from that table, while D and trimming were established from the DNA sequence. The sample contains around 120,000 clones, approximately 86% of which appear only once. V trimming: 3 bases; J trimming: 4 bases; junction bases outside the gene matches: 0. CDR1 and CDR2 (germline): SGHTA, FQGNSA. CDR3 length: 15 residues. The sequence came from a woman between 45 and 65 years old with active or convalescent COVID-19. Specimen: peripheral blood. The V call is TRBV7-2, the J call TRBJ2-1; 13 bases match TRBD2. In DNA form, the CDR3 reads TGTGCCAGCAGCTTGGGACTAGCGGGATACAATGAGCAGTTCTTC. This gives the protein CASSLGLAGYNEQFF.